This entry features one TCR beta chain sequence. Antigen unknown. This sample is drawn from a study of T cell repertoires in cytomegalovirus infection. V lost 0 bases to trimming and J lost 7 bases, with 9 bases between them. CDR1 and CDR2 from the germline V gene are SEHNR and FQNEAQ (reference sequence). This CDR3 has 14 residues. TCRdb fed the reads into MiXCR, producing one record per CDR3 protein. The data hold nearly 700,000 distinct CDR3 sequences, with around 31% observed a single time. The genes are TRBV7-9 and TRBJ1-4; D is possibly TRBD1 (5 bases). The sequence came from a human donor in good health (CMV status not recorded). Some clones in this sample may be carry-over from other donors' samples. The material sequenced was cultured PBMCs, taken from culture after CMV antigen stimulation. CDR3 sequence reads: CASSLAQGSEKLFF. The CDR3 DNA reads as TGTGCCAGCAGCTTAGCGCAGGGATCTGAAAAACTGTTTTTT.